This TCR beta chain was recorded in a study of T-cell reconstitution after alpha-beta-depleted transplantation in children. Germline CDR1 is DFQATT and CDR2 is SNEGSKA (reference sequence). The CDR3 totals 14 residues. With 2 bases removed from V and 2 bases from J, the gap between germline ends came to 10 bases. This sample's TCRbeta library carried unique molecular identifier barcodes. TCRdb re-called the PCR reads with MiXCR, one entry per CDR3 protein. The sample yields nearly 400,000 distinct CDR3 sequences, just over 20% seen once. The chain uses TRBV20-1 and TRBJ2-1; a possible D gene is TRBD2 (6 bases). This receptor was identified in a human donor who donated a stem cell graft to a child with acute myeloid leukemia. The material sequenced was PBMCs from the stem cell graft donor, taken from the stem cell graft. Written as DNA, the CDR3 is TGCAGTGCTAGATTCCGCGGGGCCTACAATGAGCAGTTCTTC. Protein product: CSARFRGAYNEQFF.